This T cell receptor beta chain was profiled in a study of cytomegalovirus exposure and HLA in healthy donors. PCR involved 60 Vbeta and 13 Jbeta primers. Method: immunoSEQ multiplex PCR; TCRdb's copy keeps in-frame clones and lacks some. The data contain 120,000 or so clones, under 85% of them singletons. This clone has just a few counts. Trimming stripped 5 bases from V and 2 bases from J, with 15 bases between. Germline loops: CDR1 LNHDA, CDR2 SQIVND (reference sequence). The CDR3 is made up of 15 amino acids. The sequence came from a man in his late teens or twenties in good health and CMV-seropositive. Material for sequencing was PBMCs. J is TRBJ1-1 and V is TRBV19, with a weak D call TRBD1 (5 bases). Here the CDR3 DNA reads TGTGCCAGTAGTTGGGTCGGGGGGACTAACACTGAAGCTTTCTTT. Residues: CASSWVGGTNTEAFF.